This T cell receptor (beta chain) was sequenced during a study of blood T cell repertoires in COVID-19. Whole-study context: The samples span acute and convalescent COVID-19 from the United States, Italy and Spain.

The CDR3 length is 18 residues. Per germline, CDR1 MGHRA and CDR2 YSYEKL. Trimming at V came to 0 bases and at J to 2 bases, leaving 10 bases not matched to a gene. Authors' methods: From reference gene primer amplification, estimates of nucleated cell counts were derived. Sequencing used immunoSEQ multiplex PCR; TCRdb keeps in-frame clones, though not all of them. V, J and clone size are taken as reported in that table, and D and trimming were inferred from the DNA itself. The repertoire holds about 120,000 clones, 90% seen once, with about 1.9% in the top ten. This clonotype was obtained from a human donor with active COVID-19. The donor label of this sample is uncertain. The sample was peripheral blood. The rearrangement links TRBV4-1 to TRBJ1-5; TRBD1 aligns across 7 bases. The CDR3 reads CASSQDHQGVGGNQPQHF. DNA for the CDR3: TGCGCCAGCAGCCAAGATCACCAGGGGGTAGGTGGCAATCAGCCCCAGCATTTT.